Included here is one T cell receptor (beta chain) sequence, with context. TCR beta CDR3 amplification used RNA transcripts. First-round RT-PCR with HTBI primers preceded a second-round multiplex PCR. TCRdb re-called the multiplex PCR reads through MiXCR, storing one row per CDR3 protein. The sample holds roughly 420,000 distinct CDR3 sequences, roughly 20% seen once. A follow-up of 18 months without ophthalmopathy meant that hyperthyroidism was stable. Someone took the PBMCs out of 9.5 to 10 ml of fresh peripheral blood. Germline values: CDR1 KGHDR, CDR2 SFDVKD. Trimming took 3 bases from V and 3 from J; bases not matched to a gene: 4. The length of the CDR3 is 14 residues. This sample was included in a study of Graves' ophthalmopathy and Graves' hyperthyroidism.

The material sequenced was peripheral blood. This TCR was sampled from a woman aged 18-29 years with stable Graves' hyperthyroidism. The chain is built from TRBV24-1 and TRBJ2-7; TRBD2 agrees at 7 bases. The CDR3 nucleotides read TGTGCCACCAGTGATCCGACTAGCAACTACGAGCAGTACTTC. As protein: CATSDPTSNYEQYF.